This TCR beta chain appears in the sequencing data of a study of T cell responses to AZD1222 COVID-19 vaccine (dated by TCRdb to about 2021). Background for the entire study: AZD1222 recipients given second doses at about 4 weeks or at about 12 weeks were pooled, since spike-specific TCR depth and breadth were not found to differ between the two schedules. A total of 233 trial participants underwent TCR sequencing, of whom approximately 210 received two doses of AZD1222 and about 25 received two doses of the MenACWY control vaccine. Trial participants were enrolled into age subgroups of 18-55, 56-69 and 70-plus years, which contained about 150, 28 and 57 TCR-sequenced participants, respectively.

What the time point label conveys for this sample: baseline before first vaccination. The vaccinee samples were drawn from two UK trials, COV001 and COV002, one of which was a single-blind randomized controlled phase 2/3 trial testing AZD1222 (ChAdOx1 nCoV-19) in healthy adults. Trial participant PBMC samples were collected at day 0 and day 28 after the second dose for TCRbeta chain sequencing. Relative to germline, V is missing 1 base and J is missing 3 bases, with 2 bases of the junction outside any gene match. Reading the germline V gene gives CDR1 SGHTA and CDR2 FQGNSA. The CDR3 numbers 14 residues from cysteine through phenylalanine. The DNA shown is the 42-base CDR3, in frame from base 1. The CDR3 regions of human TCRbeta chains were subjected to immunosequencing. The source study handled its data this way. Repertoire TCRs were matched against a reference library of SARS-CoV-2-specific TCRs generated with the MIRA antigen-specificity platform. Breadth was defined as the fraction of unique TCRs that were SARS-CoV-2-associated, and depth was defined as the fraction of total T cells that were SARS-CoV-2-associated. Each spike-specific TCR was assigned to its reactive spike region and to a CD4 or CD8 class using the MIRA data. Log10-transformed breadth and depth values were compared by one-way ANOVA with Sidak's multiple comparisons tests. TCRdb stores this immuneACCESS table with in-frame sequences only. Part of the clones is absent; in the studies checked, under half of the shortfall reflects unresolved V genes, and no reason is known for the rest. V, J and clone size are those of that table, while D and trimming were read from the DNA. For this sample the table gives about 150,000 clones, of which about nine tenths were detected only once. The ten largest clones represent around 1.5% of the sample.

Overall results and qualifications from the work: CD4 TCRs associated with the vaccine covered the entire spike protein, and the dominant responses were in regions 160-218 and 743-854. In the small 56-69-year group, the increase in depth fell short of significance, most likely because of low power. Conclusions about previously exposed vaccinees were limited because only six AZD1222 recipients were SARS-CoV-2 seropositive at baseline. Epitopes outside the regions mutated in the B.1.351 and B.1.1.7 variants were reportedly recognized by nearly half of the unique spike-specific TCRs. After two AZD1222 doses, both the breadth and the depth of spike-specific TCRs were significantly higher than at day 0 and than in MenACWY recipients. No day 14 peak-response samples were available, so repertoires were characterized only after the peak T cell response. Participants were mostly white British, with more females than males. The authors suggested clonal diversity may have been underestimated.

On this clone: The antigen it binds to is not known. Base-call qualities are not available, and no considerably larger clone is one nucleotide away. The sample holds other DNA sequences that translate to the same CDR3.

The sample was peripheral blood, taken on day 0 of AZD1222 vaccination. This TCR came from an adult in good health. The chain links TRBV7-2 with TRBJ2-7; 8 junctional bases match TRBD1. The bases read TGTGCCAGCAGCTTAGAAACAGGGGGCTACGAGCAGTACTTC. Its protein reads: CASSLETGGYEQYF.